This TCR beta chain emerged from a study of T cells in Graves' hyperthyroidism and ophthalmopathy. CDR1 is MNHNS and CDR2 is SASEGT in the germline V gene. J gave up 8 bases and V 4 bases, and 12 bases lay outside the gene matches. This CDR3 has 16 residues. RNA transcripts yielded amplified TCR beta CDR3 regions. The study used the HTBI primer set for a first-round RT-PCR of the TCR CDR3. TCRdb fed the multiplex PCR reads into MiXCR, producing one record per CDR3 protein. The sample contains roughly 600,000 distinct CDR3 sequences, roughly 14% of which appear only once. This clonotype was seen only a few times.

The V gene is TRBV6-1, the J gene TRBJ2-1, with 9 bases lining up with TRBD2. The TCR comes from a woman in her fifties or sixties with Graves' ophthalmopathy. Input material: blood. As DNA, the CDR3 is TGTGCCAGCAGTGGGACCGGGACTAGCTTGGTCGATGAGCAGTTCTTC. Its translation is CASSGTGTSLVDEQFF.